These T cell receptor beta chains were read from a single sample in a study of cytomegalovirus exposure and HLA in healthy donors. Clones were read by immunoSEQ multiplex PCR, and TCRdb kept only the in-frame ones, dropping some. The table lists approximately 280,000 clones, around nine tenths of them singletons. The sequencing sample was made of PBMCs. Every receptor here comes from a woman under 30 in good health and CMV-seronegative. Each CDR3 is given with its conserved first and last residue. A D gene is named only where the DNA matches it firmly. Not every row has a clone size; where given, it reads once, few, many or a size class.

TRBD1	.	TRBV18	16	TRBJ1-2	CASSPPLTGGNYGYTF	TGTGCCAGCTCACCACCTTTGACAGGGGGGAACTATGGCTACACCTTC
TRBD1	.	TRBV2	13	TRBJ2-5	CASSRTGGETQYF	TGTGCCAGCAGCCGGACAGGGGGAGAGACCCAGTACTTC
.	.	TRBV9	13	TRBJ2-7	CASSEGLAGEQYF	TGTGCCAGCAGCGAGGGACTCGCGGGCGAGCAGTACTTC
.	.	TRBV4-1	12	TRBJ1-3	CASMSSGNTIYF	TGCGCCAGCATGAGCTCTGGAAACACCATATATTTT
TRBD2	.	TRBV13	16	TRBJ2-1	CASSSTLAGVYNEQFF	TGTGCCAGCAGCTCCACCCTAGCGGGGGTTTACAATGAGCAGTTCTTC
.	.	TRBV5-4	14	TRBJ1-4	CASSMGTARGLLFF	TGTGCCAGCAGCATGGGCACGGCCAGGGGCCTTCTGTTTTTT
TRBD2	once	TRBV2	15	TRBJ2-7	CASSRTGTSGVEQYF	TGTGCCAGCAGCCGGACCGGGACTAGCGGGGTTGAGCAGTACTTC
.	.	TRBV21-1	17	TRBJ1-5	CASSSPGDLGYSQPQHF	TGTGCCAGCAGCAGTCCCGGCGACCTGGGTTATAGCCAGCCCCAGCATTTT
.	.	TRBV11-2	15	TRBJ2-3	CASSFTGFSTDTQYF	TGTGCCAGCAGCTTCACGGGATTCAGCACAGATACGCAGTATTTT
.	.	TRBV7-9	15	TRBJ1-2	CASSLEHRKVEGYTF	TGTGCCAGCAGCTTAGAGCACAGGAAGGTAGAAGGCTACACCTTC
.	.	TRBV19	13	TRBJ1-2	CASSIVGGYGYTF	TGTGCCAGTAGTATAGTAGGCGGCTATGGCTACACCTTC
.	.	TRBV9	17	TRBJ1-3	CASSVVDSPYSGNTIYF	TGTGCCAGCAGCGTAGTCGACAGCCCCTACTCTGGAAACACCATATATTTT
.	.	TRBV19	14	TRBJ1-1	CASSPRTVGTEAFF	TGTGCCAGTAGTCCCAGGACAGTCGGCACTGAAGCTTTCTTT
TRBD2	.	TRBV27	15	TRBJ2-1	CASSLAGGSYNEQFF	TGTGCCAGCAGTCTAGCGGGGGGTTCCTACAATGAGCAGTTCTTC
.	.	TRBV10-3	14	TRBJ1-2	CAISDGGRGYGYTF	TGTGCCATCAGTGACGGGGGGAGAGGCTATGGCTACACCTTC
TRBD1	.	TRBV7-8	15	TRBJ2-7	CASSPDRGPSYEQYF	TGTGCCAGCAGTCCGGACAGGGGCCCCTCCTACGAGCAGTACTTC
TRBD2	.	TRBV2	14	TRBJ2-5	CASSSLAGQETQYF	TGTGCCAGCAGCAGCCTAGCGGGACAAGAGACCCAGTACTTC
.	.	TRBV9	16	TRBJ2-5	CASSVGGLGFQETQYF	TGTGCCAGCAGCGTCGGGGGGCTAGGATTTCAAGAGACCCAGTACTTC
.	.	TRBV29-1	13	TRBJ1-1	CSVERQLNTEAFF	TGCAGCGTTGAAAGGCAACTAAACACTGAAGCTTTCTTT
.	once	TRBV10-1	18	TRBJ2-2	CASSAAGWGDGATGELFF	TGCGCCAGCAGCGCCGCCGGGTGGGGGGACGGTGCCACCGGGGAGCTGTTTTTT
TRBD1	.	TRBV10-1	15	TRBJ1-5	CASGLPGQITQPQHF	TGCGCCAGCGGACTACCGGGACAGATTACTCAGCCCCAGCATTTT
.	few	TRBV4-1	15	TRBJ1-6	CASSRQQGYNSPLHF	TGCGCCAGCAGCCGCCAGCAGGGTTATAATTCACCCCTCCACTTT
TRBD1	.	TRBV5-6	14	TRBJ2-5	CASSDGTGWETQYF	TGTGCCAGCAGCGATGGGACAGGGTGGGAGACCCAGTACTTC
.	.	TRBV5-8	15	TRBJ1-1	CASRYPGRLETEAFF	TGTGCCAGCAGATACCCAGGGAGGCTCGAGACTGAAGCTTTCTTT
TRBD2	.	TRBV7-8	15	TRBJ2-1	CASSLISGGAYEQFF	TGTGCCAGCAGTTTAATTAGCGGGGGGGCCTATGAGCAGTTCTTC